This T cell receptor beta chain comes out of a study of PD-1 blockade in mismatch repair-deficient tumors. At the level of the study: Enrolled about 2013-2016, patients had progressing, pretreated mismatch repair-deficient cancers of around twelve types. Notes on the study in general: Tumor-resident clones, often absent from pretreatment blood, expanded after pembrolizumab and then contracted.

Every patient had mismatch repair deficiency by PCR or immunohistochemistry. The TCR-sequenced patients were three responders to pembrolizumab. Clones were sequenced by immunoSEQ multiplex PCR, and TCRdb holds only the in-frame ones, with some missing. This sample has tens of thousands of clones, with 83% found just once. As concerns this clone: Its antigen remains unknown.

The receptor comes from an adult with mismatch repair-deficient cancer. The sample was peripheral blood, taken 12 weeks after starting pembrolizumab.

The CDR3 DNA sequence: TGCGCCAGCAGCTTGGAATCATCTGAAGCTTTCTTT. Translation: CASSLESSEAFF. The chain carries TRBV5-1 and TRBJ1-1; no reliable D call. Looked up from germline, CDR1 is SGHRS and CDR2 is YFSETQ. The CDR3 spans 12 residues. V was pared by 0 bases and J by 6 bases, with 6 bases between.